The 26 T cell receptor beta chains below were found in one sample sequenced in a study of blood T cells in healthy people across ages. The use of a sample-barcoded 5' primer and a J-beta primer mix characterized a second PCR of about 6 to 11 cycles. TCRdb reprocessed the 5' RACE reads via MiXCR and lists one record per CDR3 protein. Altogether approximately 940,000 distinct CDR3 sequences are present, roughly 43% being singletons, with the ten largest covering over 10%. The sequenced material came from blood. Receptors originate from a man younger than 40 in good health.

This clonotype was counted a few times. J is TRBJ2-7 and V is TRBV4-2; 8 bases align to TRBD1. The CDR3 is 15 residues long. Losses at the gene ends were 1 base for V and 5 bases for J; bases not matched to a gene: 7. CDR1 LGHNA and CDR2 YNFKEQ come from the germline V gene. The CDR3 loop is CASSQGAGGLDEQYF. In nucleotides, the CDR3 is TGTGCCAGCAGCCAAGGAGCAGGGGGCTTGGACGAGCAGTACTTC.

This chain connects TRBV6-4 to TRBJ1-2, with 7 bases identical to TRBD1. CDR1 MRHNA and CDR2 SNTAGT come from the germline V gene. The CDR3 length is 16 residues. The J segment lost 2 bases and the V segment lost 6 bases, leaving 12 bases of the junction unmatched. CDR3 sequence (DNA): TGTGCCAGCAGCAACGGGTACGGCAGGGGGAACTATGGCTACACCTTC. Residues: CASSNGYGRGNYGYTF.

The chain combines TRBV12-3 or TRBV12-4 with TRBJ2-5, with 10 bases fitting TRBD1. J lost 4 bases, V lost 8 bases, and 7 bases had no gene match. This CDR3 has 14 amino acids. CDR3 coding DNA: TGTGCCAGCGGAACCGGGACAGGGGTAGAGACCCAGTACTTC. Amino acid sequence: CASGTGTGVETQYF.

Here the CDR3 DNA reads TGCAGCGTTGAAGATCCGCAGGGAAGGGGCACAGATACGCAGTATTTT. Translating gives CSVEDPQGRGTDTQYF. The chain is built from TRBV29-1 and TRBJ2-3, with D maybe TRBD1 (5 bases). In germline, CDR1 is SQVTM, CDR2 ANQGSEA. Trimming took 0 bases from V and 1 from J, leaving 14 bases between them. The CDR3 covers 16 residues.

This clonotype was counted only a few times. The V gene is TRBV6-1, the J gene TRBJ2-5; TRBD2 aligns across 7 bases. The CDR3 totals 15 residues. The junction had 6 bases not matched to a gene; V was cut back by 0 bases and J by 5 bases. The germline V gene encodes CDR1 MNHNS and CDR2 SASEGT. The CDR3 sequence: CASSEASAGMETQYF. CDR3 nucleotides: TGTGCCAGCAGTGAAGCTTCAGCGGGGATGGAGACCCAGTACTTC.

This clonotype was counted a few times. This chain joins TRBV10-3 and TRBJ2-3; TRBD2 might be the D (7 bases). Between the trimmed V and J ends, which lost 4 bases and 0 bases, there was a span of 14 bases. Per the germline V gene, CDR1 is ENHRY and CDR2 is SYGVKD. The CDR3 is 16 residues long. As DNA, the CDR3 is TGTGCCATCAGTGTTGGGGGGGGCCTTAGCACAGATACGCAGTATTTT. As protein: CAISVGGGLSTDTQYF.

This clonotype was counted many times. This chain uses TRBV7-9 with TRBJ1-1; D remains unclear. V dropped 1 base and J dropped 0 bases, with 0 bases sitting between them. CDR3 length: 12 amino acids. The germline gives CDR1 SEHNR, CDR2 FQNEAQ (reference sequence). The CDR3 DNA follows: TGTGCCAGCAGCTTAGTGAACACTGAAGCTTTCTTT. It is translated as CASSLVNTEAFF.

This chain links TRBV6-2 or TRBV6-3 with TRBJ2-7; no firm D call. CDR1 is MNHEY and CDR2 is SVGEGT in the germline V gene. Trimming left V 6 bases short and J 1 base short, with 16 bases between. The CDR3 contains 15 residues. The CDR3 DNA reads as TGTGCCAGCAGACGACCGGTTTTAAATTCCTACGAGCAGTACTTC. This gives the protein CASRRPVLNSYEQYF.

This chain links TRBV7-9 with TRBJ2-1; maybe TRBD1 (6 bases). The V end lost 5 bases, the J end lost 3 bases, and 14 bases lay between the germline ends. This CDR3 spans 15 amino acids. In germline, CDR1 is SEHNR, CDR2 FQNEAQ (reference sequence). The CDR3 region is CASSADRSFYNEQFF. CDR3 coding DNA: TGTGCCAGCAGCGCCGACAGGTCATTCTACAATGAGCAGTTCTTC.

The CDR3 here is CASSFWAGDTDTQYF. The CDR3 DNA reads as TGTGCCAGCAGCTTTTGGGCCGGGGACACAGATACGCAGTATTTT. J is TRBJ2-3 and V is TRBV7-9; D is possibly TRBD2 (5 bases). The CDR3 length is 15 residues. The V gene lost 3 bases and the J gene lost 2 bases, with 12 bases spanning the gap. Germline CDR1 SEHNR, CDR2 FQNEAQ (reference sequence).

The rearrangement links TRBV4-1 to TRBJ2-3; 10 positions agree with TRBD2. Germline CDR1 MGHRA, CDR2 YSYEKL. J lost 0 bases, V lost 2 bases, and 2 bases had no gene match. The CDR3 loop spans 16 amino acids. The CDR3 loop is CASSQILAGSTDTQYF. In nucleotides, the CDR3 is TGCGCCAGCAGCCAAATACTAGCGGGGAGCACAGATACGCAGTATTTT.

CDR3 region: CAISENSYEQYF. The DNA for the CDR3 is TGTGCCATCAGTGAAAACAGCTACGAGCAGTACTTC. The chain links TRBV10-3 to TRBJ2-7; D unresolved. The CDR3 is 12 residues long. The V end was cut by 3 bases, the J end by 3 bases, with 6 bases between. Germline assignment: CDR1 ENHRY and CDR2 SYGVKD.

This clonotype was detected only a few times. The chain employs TRBV28 and TRBJ1-2; D not resolved. Germline V lookup: CDR1 MDHEN, CDR2 SYDVKM. V dropped 11 bases and J dropped 4 bases, with 14 bases sitting between them. The CDR3 extends over 12 amino acids. For the CDR3, the DNA is TGTGCCGCCGGGGAGGGTGCCTATGGCTACACCTTC. It translates to CAAGEGAYGYTF.

The chain is built from TRBV12-3 or TRBV12-4 and TRBJ2-3, with TRBD2 identical over 8 bases. With 6 bases clipped from V and 3 bases from J, the junction kept 8 bases outside the gene matches. This CDR3 contains 15 residues. CDR3 sequence: CASRIGGARTDTQYF. The CDR3 nucleotides read TGTGCCAGCAGAATCGGGGGGGCTCGAACAGATACGCAGTATTTT.

The genes are TRBV12-3 or TRBV12-4 and TRBJ2-1, with 13 nucleotides matching TRBD2. The CDR3 contains 15 residues. The J segment lost 12 bases and the V segment lost 4 bases, leaving 9 bases of the junction unmatched. The CDR3 nucleotides are TGTGCCAGCAGTTGGACTAGCGGGGGCCGCGGCGTGCAGTTCTTC. Its translation is CASSWTSGGRGVQFF.

The table lists this clonotype with a few counts. The chain uses TRBV10-3 and TRBJ2-3, with a weak D call TRBD2 (6 bases). Germline V CDR1 and CDR2: ENHRY, SYGVKD. CDR3 length equals 16 residues. V dropped 0 bases and J dropped 4 bases, with 14 bases sitting between them. In DNA form, the CDR3 reads TGTGCCATCAGTGAGTCGGGGGTAGCGGCCCCAGATACGCAGTATTTT. This codes for CAISESGVAAPDTQYF.

This sequence joins TRBV3-1 and TRBJ2-1, with 11 bases fitting TRBD2. CDR3 length equals 14 residues. Losses at the gene ends were 5 bases for V and 10 bases for J; bases not matched to a gene: 7. The V gene's germline CDR1 is LGHDT and CDR2 YNNKEL (reference sequence). CDR3 loop: CASSETSGGGEQFF. The DNA for the CDR3 is TGTGCCAGCAGCGAAACTAGCGGGGGAGGGGAGCAGTTCTTC.

The V call is TRBV25-1, the J call TRBJ2-1, with TRBD1 matching 7 bases. The CDR3 spans 15 residues. Germline V gene lookup returns CDR1 MGHDK and CDR2 SYGVNS. J was trimmed by 4 bases and V by 6 bases; bases with no gene match: 9. The CDR3 loop is CASRRTGVPYNEQFF. The CDR3 DNA follows: TGTGCCAGCAGACGAACAGGGGTCCCTTACAATGAGCAGTTCTTC. Looking up the rest from reference TRBV25-1 and TRBJ2-1 gives the full variable domain: EADIYQTPRYLVIGTGKKITLECSQTMGHDKMYWYQQDPGMELHLIHYSYGVNSTEKGDLSSESTVSRIRTEHFPLTLESARPSHTSQYLCASRRTGVPYNEQFFGPGTRLTVL.

This sequence joins TRBV10-3 and TRBJ1-2, with unresolved D. V was cut by 2 bases and J by 4 bases, with 5 bases left in between. Germline loops: CDR1 ENHRY, CDR2 SYGVKD. The CDR3 sequence is 12 residues long. In DNA form, the CDR3 reads TGTGCCATCAGTGAGGTGCGCTATGGCTACACCTTC. It translates to CAISEVRYGYTF.

This chain uses TRBV27 with TRBJ2-1; 7 nucleotides agree with TRBD1. CDR3 length: 14 amino acids. V dropped 2 bases and J dropped 6; count of bases not matched to a gene: 4. Germline CDR1 is MNHEY and CDR2 is SMNVEV (reference sequence). CDR3 DNA: TGTGCCAGCAGTTTAGAAAGGGACAGCAATGAGCAGTTCTTC. It encodes CASSLERDSNEQFF.

This chain uses TRBV20-1 with TRBJ2-1; the D gene is possibly TRBD1 (5 bases). The V gene's germline CDR1 is DFQATT and CDR2 SNEGSKA (reference sequence). This CDR3 spans 16 amino acids. Trimming removed 3 bases from V and 2 bases from J, with 17 bases in between. CDR3 DNA sequence: TGCAGTGCTAGGCCTCAGGGTTGGAAGACCTACAATGAGCAGTTCTTC. Protein product: CSARPQGWKTYNEQFF.

V usage is TRBV6-1 and J usage is TRBJ1-2, with 7 bases lining up with TRBD1. Germline loops: CDR1 MNHNS, CDR2 SASEGT. V lost 0 bases, J lost 4 bases, and 5 bases stayed unmatched. The CDR3 contains 15 residues. CDR3 sequence (DNA): TGTGCCAGCAGTGAAGCGGGGACAGAGGCCTATGGCTACACCTTC. Translated, it gives CASSEAGTEAYGYTF.

The V call is TRBV7-2, the J call TRBJ2-7, with 7 bases fitting TRBD2. The tail of the sequence fits TRBJ2-5 better, so the J call may be wrong. The CDR3 contains 15 residues. CDR1 is SGHTA, CDR2 FQGNSA, per germline. CDR3 sequence reads: CASSGGDYYRETQYF. The DNA of the CDR3 is TGTGCCAGCAGCGGCGGGGACTACTATCGAGAGACCCAGTACTTC.

This chain uses TRBV10-3 with TRBJ2-5, with 10 bases lining up with TRBD2. This CDR3 contains 15 residues. With 8 bases clipped from V and 3 bases from J, the junction kept 9 bases outside the gene matches. Germline lookup yields CDR1 ENHRY and CDR2 SYGVKD. The CDR3 protein is CAIASGGAFEETQYF. The CDR3 region has the DNA TGTGCCATCGCGAGCGGGGGGGCTTTCGAAGAGACCCAGTACTTC.

The chain links TRBV20-1 to TRBJ1-2; TRBD1 matches 9 bases. Trimming removed 5 bases from V and 0 bases from J; junction bases left unmatched: 4. The V gene's germline CDR1 is DFQATT and CDR2 SNEGSKA (reference sequence). CDR3 length: 14 residues. Here the CDR3 reads CSAPRQGANYGYTF. The DNA for the CDR3 is TGCAGTGCTCCACGACAGGGGGCTAACTATGGCTACACCTTC.

Comment on this clonotype: One base away lies a much larger clone, so this may be a sequencing read error. V is TRBV27 and J is TRBJ2-7; the D call may be TRBD1 or TRBD2 (5 bases each). Germline CDR1 and CDR2: MNHEY and SMNVEV (reference sequence). There are 14 residues in the CDR3. Trimming stripped 2 bases from V and 5 bases from J, with 13 bases between. The CDR3 reads CASSLGSGAHEQYF. The CDR3 DNA follows: TGTGCCAGCAGTTTAGGATCCGGGGCCCACGAGCAGTACTTC.